The 30 T cell receptor beta chains in this list originate from one sample, sequenced in a study of blood T cells in healthy people across ages. The second PCR ran roughly 7 to 11 cycles with a sample-barcoded 5' primer and J-beta primers. TCRdb used MiXCR to reprocess the 5' RACE reads, holding one entry per CDR3 protein. In the table there are about 720,000 distinct CDR3 sequences, approximately 25% of which are singletons. The same data also contributed to another study, on T cells of mothers and their children.

The sequenced material came from blood. The receptors were gathered from a boy aged 10-17 years in good health.

A note on this clonotype: The germline gene is not matched at one end of the junction; a read error may be the cause. This rearrangement joins TRBV10-3 to TRBJ1-1, with D possibly TRBD1 on 5 matching bases. The CDR3 loop spans 14 amino acids. The germline V gene encodes CDR1 ENHRY and CDR2 SYGVKD. In DNA form, the CDR3 reads TGTGCTATCAGTGCTAGGGACGGGGGCACTGAAGCTTTCTTT. Translated, it gives CAISARDGGTEAFF.

The rearrangement uses TRBV29-1 and TRBJ1-2, with D perhaps TRBD1 (6 bases). There are 15 residues in the CDR3. Germline-derived CDR1 and CDR2 are SQVTM and ANQGSEA. Trimming pared 3 bases from V and 2 bases from J, leaving 16 bases between. CDR3 in amino acids: CSVDGRGAINYGYTF. The CDR3 bases are TGCAGCGTTGACGGTCGGGGGGCTATAAACTATGGCTACACCTTC.

This chain uses TRBV7-3 with TRBJ2-3, with 7 positions matching TRBD2. The J segment lost 8 bases and the V segment lost 5 bases, leaving 10 bases of the junction unmatched. Germline CDR1 and CDR2: SGHTA and FQGTGA. This CDR3 has 14 residues. This CDR3 reads CASSPGLGYLTQYF. In DNA form, the CDR3 reads TGTGCCAGCAGCCCAGGACTAGGGTATCTTACGCAGTATTTT.

In its sample, this clonotype was seen many times. The chain carries TRBV6-2 or TRBV6-3 and TRBJ1-5; D is unresolved. This CDR3 is built from 14 residues. V was pared by 5 bases and J by 5 bases, with 13 bases between. Germline CDR1 MNHEY, CDR2 SVGEGT. CDR3 DNA sequence: TGTGCCAGCAGTACCCGGGCAGGTCATCAGCCCCAGCATTTT. Its protein product is CASSTRAGHQPQHF.

The J gene is TRBJ2-3, the V gene TRBV4-1, with unresolved D. Trimming took 0 bases from V and 5 from J, leaving 24 bases between them. Germline CDR1 is MGHRA and CDR2 is YSYEKL. The CDR3 is 19 amino acids. The CDR3 DNA reads as TGCGCCAGCAGCCAAGATGATACCTTCAGGTCCCGAACTGGAGATACGCAGTATTTT. It encodes CASSQDDTFRSRTGDTQYF.

The chain employs TRBV6-6 and TRBJ1-6; D is unclear. There are 16 residues in the CDR3. The germline gives CDR1 MNHNY, CDR2 SVGAGI (reference sequence). Trimming stripped 6 bases from V and 4 bases from J, with 16 bases between. CDR3: CASSAGRAGYNSPLHF. The CDR3 DNA reads TGTGCCAGCAGCGCCGGAAGGGCCGGTTATAATTCACCCCTCCACTTT.

J is TRBJ1-2 and V is TRBV6-5; TRBD1 matches 9 bases. The V gene's germline CDR1 is MNHEY and CDR2 SVGAGI. After removal of 7 bases from V and 2 bases from J, the junction contained 5 bases not matched to a gene. The CDR3 loop spans 14 amino acids. This chain's CDR3 is CASTRTGVNYGYTF. The CDR3 DNA reads as TGTGCCAGCACCCGGACAGGGGTGAACTATGGCTACACCTTC.

This clonotype was counted between two and nine times. V and J are TRBV27 and TRBJ1-2, with D possibly matching TRBD1 (5 bases). Germline V gives CDR1 MNHEY, CDR2 SMNVEV (reference sequence). V lost 4 bases and J 6 bases, leaving 18 bases between the germline ends. The CDR3 length is 15 residues. DNA for the CDR3: TGTGCCAGCAGTTCCTCCTCTAGGGGACGGGATGGCTACACCTTC. Translation gives CASSSSSRGRDGYTF.

V usage is TRBV12-3 or TRBV12-4 and J usage is TRBJ2-4; possible D gene TRBD1, 6 bases. The germline V and J ends were trimmed by 7 bases and 6 bases, with 16 bases remaining between them. This CDR3 comprises 14 residues. The CDR3 DNA reads as TGTGCCAGCACACTCAGACAGGTTCTAAACATTCAGTACTTC. It yields the protein CASTLRQVLNIQYF.

The table lists this clonotype with many counts. The CDR3, as DNA: TGCGCCAGCAGCCAAGATAGAGGACTTTACAATGAGCAGTTCTTC. Translation: CASSQDRGLYNEQFF. The chain joins TRBV4-3 to TRBJ2-1; a weak D match, TRBD2 (5 bases). The CDR3 loop spans 15 amino acids. In germline, CDR1 is LGHNA, CDR2 YSLEER. Between the trimmed V and J ends, which lost 0 bases and 4 bases, there was a span of 10 bases.

This clonotype was found a few times. The chain carries TRBV29-1 and TRBJ2-2, with TRBD2 as a possible D gene (6 bases). The V gene's germline CDR1 is SQVTM and CDR2 ANQGSEA. Trimming pared 6 bases from V and 6 bases from J, leaving 20 bases between. There are 15 residues in the CDR3. DNA of the CDR3: TGCAGCGTGGAAACCGGGAGCCGGGCATCCGGGGAGCTGTTTTTT. Amino acids: CSVETGSRASGELFF.

This clonotype came up a few times. The rearrangement joins TRBV28 to TRBJ2-1; TRBD1 matches at 9 bases. V shed 6 bases, J shed 0 bases, and the junction held 12 bases outside the gene matches. Germline V gene data show CDR1 as MDHEN and CDR2 as SYDVKM. CDR3 length: 18 amino acids. CDR3 bases: TGTGCCAGCAGCCCTCCCTTGACAGGGGGGTCCTCCTACAATGAGCAGTTCTTC. This sequence encodes CASSPPLTGGSSYNEQFF.

This clonotype was counted a few times. The V call is TRBV2, the J call TRBJ2-1, with TRBD1 identical over 7 bases. Matching the DNA end better, TRBJ2-5 makes the J call doubtful. CDR1 and CDR2 from the germline V gene are SNHLY and FYNNEI. The CDR3 is 13 amino acids. The CDR3 loop reads CASRGTARETQYF. The CDR3 coding sequence is TGTGCCAGCAGGGGGACAGCGAGGGAGACCCAGTACTTC.

The V gene is TRBV15, the J gene TRBJ2-3; no definite D call. The CDR3 extends over 15 amino acids. Germline V CDR1 and CDR2: LNHNV, YYDKDF (reference sequence). Trimming cost V 3 bases and J 0 bases, with 10 bases left between them. This CDR3 is CATSSRAASTDTQYF. CDR3 sequence (DNA): TGTGCCACCAGCAGTCGGGCAGCTAGCACAGATACGCAGTATTTT.

This clonotype occurred a few times. This rearrangement joins TRBV6-6 to TRBJ2-3; 8 positions agree with TRBD2. The V and J ends lost 8 bases and 4 bases, in that order; junction bases with no gene match: 8. The CDR3 is 14 residues long. CDR1 is MNHNY, CDR2 SVGAGI, per germline (reference sequence). The CDR3: CASANGGVADTQYF. In DNA, the CDR3 is TGTGCCAGCGCAAACGGGGGGGTCGCAGATACGCAGTATTTT.

V and J are TRBV13 and TRBJ2-7; 7 bases agree with TRBD1. The CDR3 extends over 16 amino acids. Germline V CDR1 and CDR2: PRHDT, FYEKMQ (reference sequence). The junction had 12 bases not matched to a gene; V was cut back by 5 bases and J by 2 bases. In nucleotides, the CDR3 is TGTGCCAGCAGCCCCAGAGGTCAGGGGGTGACCTACGAGCAGTACTTC. It yields the protein CASSPRGQGVTYEQYF.

This clonotype occurred a few times. The V gene is TRBV7-6, the J gene TRBJ2-2, with 9 bases that match TRBD1. The CDR3 is 17 amino acids. With V trimmed by 1 base and J by 6 bases, 9 bases remained unmatched. Per the germline V gene, CDR1 is SGHVS and CDR2 is FNYEAQ. The CDR3 DNA reads as TGTGCCAGCAGCTTAGTCGCCGGGACAGGGAATCCCGGGGAGCTGTTTTTT. Its translation is CASSLVAGTGNPGELFF.

This clonotype showed up just a few times. V gene TRBV7-9 combines with J gene TRBJ2-2; TRBD1 matches at 8 bases. J was trimmed by 3 bases and V by 5 bases; bases with no gene match: 8. Germline V gives CDR1 SEHNR, CDR2 FQNEAQ (reference sequence). This CDR3 is built from 16 residues. The CDR3 DNA is TGTGCCAGCAGCCTCCGGGACAGGAGATACACCGGGGAGCTGTTTTTT. Residues: CASSLRDRRYTGELFF.

The chain links TRBV20-1 to TRBJ2-1, with D unresolved. CDR3 size: 12 residues. Germline CDR1 DFQATT, CDR2 SNEGSKA (reference sequence). Trimming removed 1 base at V and 7 bases at J, with 8 bases between. CDR3 protein: CSARVLENEQFF. The CDR3, as DNA: TGCAGTGCTAGAGTTCTAGAAAATGAGCAGTTCTTC.

The rearrangement links TRBV27 to TRBJ2-5; maybe TRBD2 (6 bases). This CDR3 region has 17 residues. Germline CDR1 reads MNHEY; CDR2 reads SMNVEV (reference sequence). The V end was cut by 7 bases, the J end by 5 bases, with 26 bases between. The CDR3 DNA reads as TGTGCCAGCATCCCCACTGGGGGGTACGGGCGGTTGGAGACCCAGTACTTC. Protein product: CASIPTGGYGRLETQYF.

The chain employs TRBV12-3 or TRBV12-4 and TRBJ2-1; 12 bases line up with TRBD1. Germline trimming cut 2 bases from V and 6 bases from J; bases unmatched to any gene: 2. The CDR3 spans 15 residues. The CDR3 protein is CASSLRGQGANEQFF. In DNA, the CDR3 is TGTGCCAGCAGTTTAAGGGGACAGGGGGCCAATGAGCAGTTCTTC.

This clonotype turned up a few times. This chain joins TRBV3-1 and TRBJ1-2; D gene uncertain. Germline-derived CDR1 and CDR2 are LGHDT and YNNKEL (reference sequence). Trimming removed 3 bases at V and 7 bases at J, with 12 bases between. This CDR3 contains 13 residues. The CDR3 is CASSQPGRPGYTF. CDR3 nucleotides: TGTGCCAGCAGCCAGCCAGGACGTCCTGGCTACACCTTC.

The CDR3 DNA reads as TGTGCCAGCAGTTCCACAGCGGGAGGTTTAAGTAATGAGCAGTTCTTC. This encodes CASSSTAGGLSNEQFF. This chain connects TRBV28 to TRBJ2-5; TRBD2 agrees at 9 bases. Near its end, the DNA agrees better with TRBJ2-1, so the J call may be wrong. This CDR3 spans 16 amino acids. Germline CDR1 reads MDHEN; CDR2 reads SYDVKM.

The rearrangement joins TRBV24-1 to TRBJ2-5, with TRBD2 as a possible D gene (5 bases). The ends were cut back, 2 bases at V and 4 bases at J, with 7 bases in the middle. Germline CDR1 is KGHDR and CDR2 is SFDVKD. CDR3 size: 13 residues. The CDR3 nucleotides read TGTGCCACCAGTGATTCTGGGAGAGAGACCCAGTACTTC. Translating gives CATSDSGRETQYF.

This chain links TRBV6-2 or TRBV6-3 with TRBJ1-1; D is perhaps TRBD1 (6 bases). The CDR3 length is 15 residues. Trimming pared 7 bases from V and 0 bases from J, leaving 15 bases between. Germline lookup yields CDR1 MNHEY and CDR2 SVGEGT. CDR3 sequence reads: CASTGTWTMNTEAFF. Here the CDR3 DNA reads TGTGCCAGCACCGGGACATGGACTATGAACACTGAAGCTTTCTTT.

This clonotype appeared a few times. The chain recombines TRBV2 with TRBJ2-5, with 9 positions matching TRBD1. The CDR3 totals 14 residues. After removal of 7 bases from V and 2 bases from J, the junction contained 5 bases not matched to a gene. Per the germline V gene, CDR1 is SNHLY and CDR2 is FYNNEI. The CDR3 is CASNGQGTQETQYF. The CDR3 bases are TGTGCCAGCAACGGACAGGGGACACAAGAGACCCAGTACTTC.

This clonotype was detected only a few times. The rearrangement links TRBV12-3 or TRBV12-4 to TRBJ2-2, with D unclear. V was trimmed by 3 bases and J by 6 bases, leaving 5 bases between them. CDR3 length: 12 residues. CDR3 nucleotide sequence: TGTGCCAGCAGTTTCGAGGCCGGGGAGCTGTTTTTT. This gives the protein CASSFEAGELFF.

Details on this clonotype: Sequence at one end of the junction differs from germline and may be a read error. The chain joins TRBV29-1 to TRBJ2-7, with D maybe TRBD2 (5 bases). The CDR3 runs 14 residues. CDR1 and CDR2 from the germline V gene are SQVTM and ANQGSEA. The CDR3 bases are TGCAGCGTTGAAGGCGCCGGGATCCCCTACGTGCAGTACTTC. Residues: CSVEGAGIPYVQYF.

The J gene is TRBJ1-5, the V gene TRBV6-5; tentative D call: TRBD1 (6 bases). Germline CDR1 MNHEY, CDR2 SVGAGI. The V and J ends lost 2 bases and 5 bases respectively, with 10 bases between them. The CDR3 loop spans 14 amino acids. The DNA for the CDR3 is TGTGCCAGCAGTTACATACAGGGCTATCAGCCCCAGCATTTT. It encodes CASSYIQGYQPQHF.

This clonotype was counted only a few times. V and J are TRBV12-3 or TRBV12-4 and TRBJ1-2; 9 bases agree with TRBD1. V shed 5 bases, J shed 7 bases, and the junction held 8 bases outside the gene matches. The CDR3 loop spans 14 amino acids. The DNA for the CDR3 is TGTGCCAGCAGTAGGACAGGGGAGGGTCGTGGCTACACCTTC. This gives the protein CASSRTGEGRGYTF.